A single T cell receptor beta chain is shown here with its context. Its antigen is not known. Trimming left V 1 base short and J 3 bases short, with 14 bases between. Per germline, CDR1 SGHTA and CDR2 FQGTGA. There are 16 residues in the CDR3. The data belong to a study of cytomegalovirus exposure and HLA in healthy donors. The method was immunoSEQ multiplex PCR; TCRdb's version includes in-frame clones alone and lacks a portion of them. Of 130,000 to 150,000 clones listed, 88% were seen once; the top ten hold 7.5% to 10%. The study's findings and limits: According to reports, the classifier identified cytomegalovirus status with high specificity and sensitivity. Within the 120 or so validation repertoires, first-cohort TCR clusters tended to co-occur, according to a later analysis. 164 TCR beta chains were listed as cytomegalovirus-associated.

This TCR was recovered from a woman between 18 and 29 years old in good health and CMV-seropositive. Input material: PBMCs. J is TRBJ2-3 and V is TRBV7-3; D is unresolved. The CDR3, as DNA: TGTGCCAGCAGCTTAATGCGGATAATTGGGACAGATACGCAGTATTTT. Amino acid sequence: CASSLMRIIGTDTQYF.